A single sample gave rise to the 21 T cell receptor beta chains below, sequenced in a study of shared clonotypes between healthy human individuals. Generated by immunoSEQ multiplex PCR, the TCRdb table keeps only in-frame clones and is missing some. The table includes 550,000 to 600,000 clones, 98% detected once. Terminally differentiated effector memory CD45RA+ cells were excluded from the naive CD8 cells, which were CD45RO-negative and positively selected for CCR7. Sequencing was done on a sample of naive CD8+ T cells sorted from blood. These receptors were collected from a man aged 25 to 45 in good health.

V and J are TRBV9 and TRBJ2-1; 13 bases line up with TRBD2. The germline gives CDR1 SGDLS, CDR2 YYNGEE. V shed 4 bases and J 10 bases; nucleotides not matched to a gene: 11. This CDR3 region has 16 residues. The CDR3 reads CASSTEHGLAGDEQFF. In nucleotides, the CDR3 is TGTGCCAGCAGCACCGAACACGGACTAGCGGGAGACGAGCAGTTCTTC.

This rearrangement joins TRBV28 to TRBJ1-5; no firm D call. The germline V and J ends were trimmed by 2 bases and 0 bases, with 8 bases remaining between them. This CDR3 comprises 15 residues. Germline V gives CDR1 MDHEN, CDR2 SYDVKM. The CDR3 DNA reads TGTGCCAGCAGTTTACTTTTGAATAGCAATCAGCCCCAGCATTTT. Translating gives CASSLLLNSNQPQHF.

The chain joins TRBV29-1 to TRBJ2-7; tentatively, D is TRBD1 (5 bases). This CDR3 has 13 residues. Germline loops: CDR1 SQVTM, CDR2 ANQGSEA. V lost 6 bases and J lost 6, with 18 bases in between. The CDR3 sequence: CSVLLNGQPEQYF. The CDR3 bases are TGCAGCGTCCTTCTAAATGGACAACCCGAGCAGTACTTC.

This clone was seen a single time. The rearrangement joins TRBV6-1 to TRBJ2-7; D possibly corresponds to TRBD2 (6 bases). V lost 6 bases and J lost 2, with 17 bases in between. The CDR3 loop spans 15 amino acids. Germline V gene data show CDR1 as MNHNS and CDR2 as SASEGT. The CDR3 sequence: CASRDRDFVTYEQYF. In DNA, the CDR3 is TGTGCCAGCAGGGACCGGGACTTCGTAACCTACGAGCAGTACTTC.

This chain uses TRBV29-1 with TRBJ1-1; unclear D gene. The CDR3 has 13 residues. The ends were cut back, 1 base at V and 7 bases at J, with 13 bases in the middle. Looked up from germline, CDR1 is SQVTM and CDR2 is ANQGSEA. CDR3 nucleotides: TGCAGCGTTGAAGGGGGTCGGTACGGTGAAGCTTTCTTT. It encodes CSVEGGRYGEAFF.

The genes are TRBV5-1 and TRBJ2-1; tentatively, D is TRBD2 (6 bases). The ends were cut back, 2 bases at V and 8 bases at J, with 11 bases in the middle. This CDR3 region has 13 residues. CDR1 is SGHRS and CDR2 is YFSETQ in the germline V gene. In nucleotides, the CDR3 is TGCGCCAGCAGCTTTACCCCGGGAGATGAGCAGTTCTTC. Translation: CASSFTPGDEQFF.

V and J are TRBV19 and TRBJ1-2; D is ambiguous. Germline loops: CDR1 LNHDA, CDR2 SQIVND (reference sequence). This CDR3 spans 14 amino acids. With 3 bases removed from V and 5 bases from J, the gap between germline ends came to 13 bases. CDR3 nucleotides: TGTGCCAGTAGTATCCCCGGCGGGGTTTATGGCTACACCTTC. Protein product: CASSIPGGVYGYTF. Full variable domain (rest looked up from reference TRBV19 and TRBJ1-2): DGGITQSPKYLFRKEGQNVTLSCEQNLNHDAMYWYRQDPGQGLRLIYYSQIVNDFQKGDIAEGYSVSREKKESFPLTVTSAQKNPTAFYLCASSIPGGVYGYTFGSGTRLTVV.

Note on this clone: This sample also contains other DNA sequences that code for the same CDR3. The V call is TRBV9, the J call TRBJ2-5; D is ambiguous. The CDR3 consists of 11 residues. Germline assignment: CDR1 SGDLS and CDR2 YYNGEE. Between the trimmed V and J ends, which lost 3 bases and 0 bases, there was a span of 0 bases. The DNA of the CDR3 is TGTGCCAGCAGCGACCAAGAGACCCAGTACTTC. Protein: CASSDQETQYF.

The V call is TRBV4-1, the J call TRBJ2-7, with D possibly being TRBD1 or TRBD2 (5 bases each). The germline CDR1 and CDR2 sequences are MGHRA and YSYEKL. The CDR3 is 13 residues long. The V end was cut by 2 bases, the J end by 4 bases, with 9 bases between. The CDR3 sequence is CASSQRDGYEQYF. The CDR3 nucleotides read TGCGCCAGCAGCCAACGGGACGGATACGAGCAGTACTTC.

The chain combines TRBV5-1 with TRBJ2-7, with 11 bases aligning to TRBD2. The CDR3 has 16 amino acids. V dropped 4 bases and J dropped 3; count of bases not matched to a gene: 9. Germline V gene sequence: CDR1 SGHRS, CDR2 YFSETQ. The CDR3 loop reads CASSISSGLAVYEQYF. The CDR3 coding sequence is TGCGCCAGCAGCATATCCTCGGGACTAGCGGTCTACGAGCAGTACTTC.

This sequence joins TRBV27 and TRBJ1-4; D gene ambiguous. The CDR3 is 15 residues long. V shed 6 bases and J shed 6 bases, with 17 bases lying between them. Per the germline V gene, CDR1 is MNHEY and CDR2 is SMNVEV (reference sequence). CDR3 coding DNA: TGTGCCAGCAGCCCGTACGGGGATGAAGATGAAAAACTGTTTTTT. Protein product: CASSPYGDEDEKLFF.

The chain recombines TRBV11-2 with TRBJ2-3; D is uncertain. CDR1 and CDR2 from the germline V gene are SGHAT and FQNNGV. The CDR3 is 15 residues long. The V gene lost 5 bases and the J gene lost 1 base, with 13 bases spanning the gap. CDR3 loop: CASSRTPFGTDTQYF. The CDR3, as DNA: TGTGCCAGCAGCCGCACACCCTTTGGCACAGATACGCAGTATTTT. The complete variable domain, with remaining parts taken from reference TRBV11-2 and TRBJ2-3, reads EAGVAQSPRYKIIEKRQSVAFWCNPISGHATLYWYQQILGQGPKLLIQFQNNGVVDDSQLPKDRFSAERLKGVDSTLKIQPAKLEDSAVYLCASSRTPFGTDTQYFGPGTRLTVL.

The chain joins TRBV30 to TRBJ1-2; 11 nucleotides agree with TRBD1. The V and J ends lost 3 bases and 5 bases, in that order; junction bases with no gene match: 11. CDR3 length: 16 residues. Per the germline V gene, CDR1 is GTSNPN and CDR2 is SVGIG (reference sequence). CDR3 in amino acids: CAWSAIYGQGAYGYTF. CDR3 nucleotide sequence: TGTGCCTGGAGCGCCATCTACGGACAGGGGGCTTATGGCTACACCTTC.

This chain links TRBV7-8 with TRBJ2-1; a weak D match, TRBD2 (6 bases). Trimming cost V 1 base and J 5 bases, with 21 bases left between them. There are 18 residues in the CDR3. The germline V gene has CDR1 SGHVS and CDR2 FQNEAQ. This CDR3 reads CASSLVTRGHRGNNEQFF. CDR3 sequence (DNA): TGTGCCAGCAGCTTAGTAACTCGTGGCCACCGGGGGAACAATGAGCAGTTCTTC.

This chain links TRBV6-5 with TRBJ2-1, with a tentative D call TRBD2 (6 bases). The CDR3 covers 15 residues. Trimming pared 6 bases from V and 2 bases from J, leaving 14 bases between. Germline V gene lookup returns CDR1 MNHEY and CDR2 SVGAGI. The CDR3 DNA is TGTGCCAGCAGCCCCCTTGGGAGGACCTACAATGAGCAGTTCTTC. Translation gives CASSPLGRTYNEQFF.

The chain carries TRBV13 and TRBJ2-2; D not resolved. Trimming took off 4 bases at V and 8 bases at J, with 14 bases between the two ends. In germline, CDR1 is PRHDT, CDR2 FYEKMQ (reference sequence). The CDR3 runs 14 residues. This CDR3 reads CASSSTVRLGELFF. The CDR3 DNA reads as TGTGCCAGCAGCTCCACCGTGAGGTTGGGGGAGCTGTTTTTT. Filled out from reference TRBV13 and TRBJ2-2, the complete variable domain reads AAGVIQSPRHLIKEKRETATLKCYPIPRHDTVYWYQQGPGQDPQFLISFYEKMQSDKGSIPDRFSAQQFSDYHSELNMSSLELGDSALYFCASSSTVRLGELFFGEGSRLTVL.

The rearrangement links TRBV27 to TRBJ1-5, with 7 bases matching TRBD1. The V gene end was trimmed by 3 bases and the J gene end by 7 bases; junction bases not matched to a gene: 6. Germline CDR1 reads MNHEY; CDR2 reads SMNVEV (reference sequence). The CDR3 has 14 amino acids. The CDR3 DNA is TGTGCCAGCAGTTTCTCCGGGACAGCCCAGCCCCAGCATTTT. It specifies CASSFSGTAQPQHF.

The chain links TRBV27 to TRBJ2-7; D assignment may be TRBD1 or TRBD2 (5 bases each). This CDR3 is built from 13 residues. V dropped 6 bases and J dropped 3 bases, with 12 bases sitting between them. CDR1 and CDR2 (germline): MNHEY, SMNVEV (reference sequence). The chain's CDR3 is CASRRGAFYEQYF. CDR3 coding DNA: TGTGCCAGCAGACGGGGCGCATTCTACGAGCAGTACTTC.

V gene TRBV11-2 combines with J gene TRBJ1-5, with D possibly being TRBD1 (6 bases). CDR3 length: 15 amino acids. Trimming took off 2 bases at V and 5 bases at J, with 13 bases between the two ends. Looked up from germline, CDR1 is SGHAT and CDR2 is FQNNGV. Here the CDR3 reads CASSLSTGPDQPQHF. Written as DNA, the CDR3 is TGTGCCAGCAGCTTAAGCACAGGGCCCGATCAGCCCCAGCATTTT.

The chain couples TRBV6-5 to TRBJ2-1, with 8 bases aligning to TRBD1. Trimming at V came to 10 bases and at J to 7 bases, leaving 12 bases not matched to a gene. The CDR3 sequence is 14 residues long. The germline CDR1 and CDR2 sequences are MNHEY and SVGAGI. The CDR3 DNA reads as TGTGCCACCGCGGGGCAGGGGGCTCGGAATGAGCAGTTCTTC. Residues: CATAGQGARNEQFF.

This chain uses TRBV4-1 with TRBJ2-2; D is undetermined. From germline, CDR1 is MGHRA and CDR2 YSYEKL. Trimming left V 2 bases short and J 3 bases short, with 4 bases between. The CDR3 length is 13 residues. CDR3 in amino acids: CASSQKYTGELFF. The CDR3 bases are TGCGCCAGCAGCCAAAAGTACACCGGGGAGCTGTTTTTT.